A selection of T cell receptor beta chains follows, all from one sample in a study of cytomegalovirus exposure and HLA in healthy donors. Method: immunoSEQ multiplex PCR; TCRdb's copy keeps in-frame clones and lacks some. The sample shows a few hundred thousand clones, roughly 90% of them seen only once. What was sequenced was PBMCs. These TCRs come from a woman between 18 and 29 years old in good health and CMV-seronegative. CDR3s include the opening cysteine and the closing phenylalanine or tryptophan. The order of the fields is clone size, CDR3 length, D gene, V gene, J gene, CDR3 DNA, CDR3 protein. D genes are given only for firm matches. For some rows the clone size is stated as once, few or many, or as a class when expanded; others skip it.

size: .; length: 18; D: TRBD2; V: TRBV7-8; J: TRBJ2-6; DNA: TGTGCCAGCAGCTGGGGACTAGCGAAGGCTTCTGGGGCCAACGTCCTGACTTTC; CDR3: CASSWGLAKASGANVLTF
size: .; length: 17; D: .; V: TRBV4-1; J: TRBJ2-1; DNA: TGCGCCAGCAGCCCAGAGGTCCGCGGGGGCTTTTACAATGAGCAGTTCTTC; CDR3: CASSPEVRGGFYNEQFF
size: .; length: 16; D: TRBD1; V: TRBV10-2; J: TRBJ1-2; DNA: TGCGCCAGCAGTGAGGAGACAGGGGGCGCCCGGTATGGCTACACCTTC; CDR3: CASSEETGGARYGYTF
size: .; length: 16; D: TRBD2; V: TRBV9; J: TRBJ2-3; DNA: TGTGCCAGCAGCGGAAGCGGGAGGGCCGTTGAGGATACGCAGTATTTT; CDR3: CASSGSGRAVEDTQYF
size: few; length: 13; D: .; V: TRBV6-6; J: TRBJ1-5; DNA: TGTGCCAGCAGTTACGCAGGGAATCAGCCCCAGCATTTT; CDR3: CASSYAGNQPQHF
size: .; length: 15; D: .; V: TRBV29-1; J: TRBJ1-2; DNA: TGCAGCGTTGACCCCCAGACACCCTTAAACTATGGCTACACCTTC; CDR3: CSVDPQTPLNYGYTF
size: .; length: 10; D: .; V: TRBV29-1; J: TRBJ1-1; DNA: TGCAGCGCCCGGACAAATGAAGCTTTCTTT; CDR3: CSARTNEAFF
size: .; length: 17; D: TRBD1; V: TRBV5-1; J: TRBJ1-2; DNA: TGCGCCAGCAGCTTCCGACAGGGGGCGCGGGAAGACTATGGCTACACCTTC; CDR3: CASSFRQGAREDYGYTF
size: .; length: 15; D: .; V: TRBV11-3; J: TRBJ2-2; DNA: TGTGCCAGCAGCTCCGGGACTCAGACGACCGGGGAGCTGTTTTTT; CDR3: CASSSGTQTTGELFF
size: few; length: 14; D: TRBD2; V: TRBV10-1; J: TRBJ2-1; DNA: TGCGCCAGCAGCCCTAGCGGGACCTACAATGAGCAGTTCTTC; CDR3: CASSPSGTYNEQFF
size: once; length: 14; D: .; V: TRBV19; J: TRBJ2-5; DNA: TGTGCCAGTAGTCCTCTCCAGGGGAGCGGGACCCAGTACTTC; CDR3: CASSPLQGSGTQYF
size: .; length: 12; D: .; V: TRBV21-1; J: TRBJ2-7; DNA: TGTGCCATCCAAAGGGGGCGTTGCGAGCAGTACTTC; CDR3: CAIQRGRCEQYF
size: .; length: 16; D: TRBD2; V: TRBV2; J: TRBJ2-3; DNA: TGTGCCAGCCGGCGAAGGGAGGGGTCGAGCACAGATACGCAGTATTTT; CDR3: CASRRREGSSTDTQYF
size: .; length: 14; D: .; V: TRBV5-4; J: TRBJ1-4; DNA: TGTGCCAGCAGCCCTGGGCAGAACACTGAAAAACTGTTTTTT; CDR3: CASSPGQNTEKLFF
size: .; length: 14; D: .; V: TRBV27; J: TRBJ2-2; DNA: TGTGCCAGCAGTTTAGTCTGGAACACCGGGGAGCTGTTTTTT; CDR3: CASSLVWNTGELFF
size: .; length: 17; D: TRBD2; V: TRBV30; J: TRBJ2-5; DNA: TGTGCCTTAAAATTCGGACTAGCGGAGGGGGTAAGAGAGACCCAGTACTTC; CDR3: CALKFGLAEGVRETQYF
size: .; length: 14; D: .; V: TRBV6-5; J: TRBJ1-2; DNA: TGTGCCAGCAGTGAATCAATCGGGGACTATGGCTACACCTTC; CDR3: CASSESIGDYGYTF
size: .; length: 16; D: TRBD1; V: TRBV27; J: TRBJ2-1; DNA: TGTGCCAGCAGTCGCATACCGGGACAGAAGGAGGATGAGCAGTTCTTC; CDR3: CASSRIPGQKEDEQFF
size: .; length: 14; D: TRBD1; V: TRBV19; J: TRBJ2-7; DNA: TGTGCCAGTAGTATAAAAGGGGGCGCGTTCGAGCAGTACTTC; CDR3: CASSIKGGAFEQYF
size: .; length: 15; D: .; V: TRBV7-9; J: TRBJ2-3; DNA: TGTGCCAGCAGCTCTGCCCGGGGGGCCACAGATACGCAGTATTTT; CDR3: CASSSARGATDTQYF
size: .; length: 14; D: .; V: TRBV7-9; J: TRBJ2-7; DNA: TGTGCCAGCAGCTTAGAAGGCGGCCTCGTCGAGCAGTACTTC; CDR3: CASSLEGGLVEQYF
size: .; length: 15; D: .; V: TRBV21-1; J: TRBJ2-7; DNA: TGTGCCAGCAGCAAACGCACAGGTGACGCCTACGAGCAGTACTTC; CDR3: CASSKRTGDAYEQYF
size: .; length: 14; D: TRBD1; V: TRBV18; J: TRBJ1-1; DNA: TGTGCCAGCTCACCCGACAGGGACCTCACTGAAGCTTTCTTT; CDR3: CASSPDRDLTEAFF
size: .; length: 14; D: .; V: TRBV18; J: TRBJ1-1; DNA: TGTGCCAGCTCCCGAACGGTCCAGGGGTCTGAAGCTTTCTTT; CDR3: CASSRTVQGSEAFF
size: .; length: 17; D: TRBD1; V: TRBV5-6; J: TRBJ1-6; DNA: TGTGCCAGCAGCTTGGCGGGGACAGGGAATCAAAATTCACCCCTCCACTTT; CDR3: CASSLAGTGNQNSPLHF
size: once; length: 16; D: .; V: TRBV5-1; J: TRBJ1-5; DNA: TGCGCCAGCAGCTTGGTCGGGGAGGCGAGCAATCAGCCCCAGCATTTT; CDR3: CASSLVGEASNQPQHF
size: .; length: 13; D: .; V: TRBV13; J: TRBJ1-4; DNA: TGTGCCAGCAGCGCCACCCCCGGGGAGGGACTGTTTTTT; CDR3: CASSATPGEGLFF
size: once; length: 11; D: .; V: TRBV28; J: TRBJ2-1; DNA: TGTGCCAGCTACACCTACAATGAGCAGTTCTTC; CDR3: CASYTYNEQFF
size: .; length: 16; D: TRBD2; V: TRBV5-1; J: TRBJ2-2; DNA: TGCGCCAGCAGCTTCTCGACTAGCCCAAGGATCGGGGAGCTGTTTTTT; CDR3: CASSFSTSPRIGELFF
size: .; length: 17; D: .; V: TRBV30; J: TRBJ1-1; DNA: TGTGCCTGCCAAACAGTTTTGACGGGACTGCAGAACACTGAAGCTTTCTTT; CDR3: CACQTVLTGLQNTEAFF
size: .; length: 14; D: .; V: TRBV25-1; J: TRBJ1-2; DNA: TGTGCCAGCAGTCCCCCTCTCTGGGAGTATGGCTACACCTTC; CDR3: CASSPPLWEYGYTF
size: .; length: 16; D: .; V: TRBV18; J: TRBJ2-1; DNA: TGTGCCAGCTCGCCTGTAGGGGGGGGATCGGGGAATGAGCAGTTCTTC; CDR3: CASSPVGGGSGNEQFF
size: .; length: 15; D: .; V: TRBV28; J: TRBJ1-3; DNA: TGTGCCAGCAGTTTGACAGCTCCCTCTGGAAACACCATATATTTT; CDR3: CASSLTAPSGNTIYF
size: .; length: 14; D: TRBD1; V: TRBV6-5; J: TRBJ1-4; DNA: TGTGCCAGCAGCCCGACAGGGGATGCGGAAAAACTGTTTTTT; CDR3: CASSPTGDAEKLFF
size: .; length: 14; D: TRBD2; V: TRBV29-1; J: TRBJ2-2; DNA: TGCAGCGTCCGTAGCGGGGTAAACACCGGGGAGCTGTTTTTT; CDR3: CSVRSGVNTGELFF
size: .; length: 15; D: .; V: TRBV10-3; J: TRBJ1-2; DNA: TGTGCCATCAGTGAGGGGGAGGGGCTGACTAGGGGCTACACCTTC; CDR3: CAISEGEGLTRGYTF
size: .; length: 14; D: .; V: TRBV29-1; J: TRBJ2-7; DNA: TGCAGCGTTTCTAGGACAGTGAGCTCCTACGAGCAGTACTTC; CDR3: CSVSRTVSSYEQYF
size: .; length: 15; D: .; V: TRBV2; J: TRBJ2-1; DNA: TGTGCCAGCAGTCAGGGACTCTACACCCACAATGAGCAGTTCTTC; CDR3: CASSQGLYTHNEQFF
size: .; length: 18; D: TRBD2; V: TRBV30; J: TRBJ2-3; DNA: TGTGCCTGGAGGGGGCTAGCGGGGGAATCCTCTAGCACAGATACGCAGTATTTT; CDR3: CAWRGLAGESSSTDTQYF
size: .; length: 15; D: .; V: TRBV30; J: TRBJ1-4; DNA: TGTGCCTGGAGTGTAGGGAGAACGGTGGATGAAAAACTGTTTTTT; CDR3: CAWSVGRTVDEKLFF
size: few; length: 15; D: .; V: TRBV4-1; J: TRBJ1-5; DNA: TGCGCCAGCAGCCCCGGGATGGGGGGGCAGAGGCCCCAGCATTTT; CDR3: CASSPGMGGQRPQHF
size: .; length: 18; D: TRBD2; V: TRBV10-1; J: TRBJ2-3; DNA: TGCGCCAGCAGTGAGTCGCTAGCGGGGGGCCTTCGCACAGATACGCAGTATTTT; CDR3: CASSESLAGGLRTDTQYF
size: .; length: 13; D: .; V: TRBV9; J: TRBJ2-2; DNA: TGTGCCAGCGGAAAACAGGGAACCGGGGAGCTGTTTTTT; CDR3: CASGKQGTGELFF
size: few; length: 21; D: TRBD2; V: TRBV12-5; J: TRBJ2-1; DNA: TGTGCTAGTGGTTTGGTCCTTCCTCGGACTAGCGGGAGCAACCTCTACAATGAGCAGTTCTTC; CDR3: CASGLVLPRTSGSNLYNEQFF
size: .; length: 17; D: TRBD2; V: TRBV5-1; J: TRBJ2-5; DNA: TGCGCCAGCAGCTTTCAACTAGCGGGGGGGCCGGAGGAGACCCAGTACTTC; CDR3: CASSFQLAGGPEETQYF
size: .; length: 18; D: TRBD1; V: TRBV5-6; J: TRBJ1-5; DNA: TGTGCCAGCAGTTTCCTCGGGACAGGGGGTAATCGCAATCAGCCCCAGCATTTT; CDR3: CASSFLGTGGNRNQPQHF
size: few; length: 12; D: .; V: TRBV30; J: TRBJ1-2; DNA: TGTGCCTGGAGTGTGGACAGCTATGGCTACACCTTC; CDR3: CAWSVDSYGYTF
size: few; length: 18; D: .; V: TRBV18; J: TRBJ2-4; DNA: TGTGCCAGCTCCCTTAGCGAACCACCCCGGCTAGCCAAAAACATTCAGTACTTC; CDR3: CASSLSEPPRLAKNIQYF
size: .; length: 13; D: .; V: TRBV7-9; J: TRBJ2-7; DNA: TGTGCCAGCAGCTTATTTAACTCCTACGAGCAGTACTTC; CDR3: CASSLFNSYEQYF